This entry describes one T cell receptor beta chain. Germline V gene sequence: CDR1 SQVTM, CDR2 ANQGSEA. Trimming took 4 bases from V and 7 from J, leaving 10 bases between them. The CDR3 has 11 amino acids. Treatment denoted: around 19 received Ad26.COV2.S at low or high dose, single or two shots; 5 received placebo; per-sample allocation not given. Specimens were obtained on day 63 following the first vaccine or placebo injection. The method was immunoSEQ multiplex PCR; TCRdb's version includes in-frame clones alone and lacks a portion of them. The profile shows a few hundred thousand clones, over 75% of them singletons. This specimen comes from a study of Ad26.COV2.S vaccination and SARS-CoV-2 variants.

The receptor's source is a person between 18 and 65 years old who received the Ad26.COV2.S COVID-19 vaccine or a placebo. The rearrangement links TRBV29-1 to TRBJ1-2; D is possibly TRBD1 (5 bases). The material was peripheral blood, obtained in a trial of Ad26.COV2.S vaccine versus placebo. CDR3 bases: TGCAGCGTTGTCAGGGAGGGTGGCTACACCTTC. This gives the protein CSVVREGGYTF.